Each of the 30 T cell receptor beta chains below was sequenced from the same sample in a study of blood T cell repertoires in COVID-19. This table comes from immunoSEQ multiplex PCR, and its TCRdb copy is limited to in-frame clones, with some not included. The sample shows roughly 160,000 clones, about 90% of them seen only once. Sequenced input: PBMCs or T cells enriched from blood (not recorded which). These receptors came from a woman in her forties or fifties who had recovered from COVID-19.

V is TRBV9 and J is TRBJ2-1, with 12 bases aligning to TRBD2. V was clipped by 0 bases and J by 6 bases; unmatched bases: 1. Germline V gives CDR1 SGDLS, CDR2 YYNGEE. The CDR3 covers 15 residues. Written as DNA, the CDR3 is TGTGCCAGCAGCGTAGCGACTAGCGGGAGCAATGAGCAGTTCTTC. Its protein product is CASSVATSGSNEQFF.

V gene TRBV25-1 combines with J gene TRBJ1-4; no firm D call. Trimming cost V 4 bases and J 1 base, with 13 bases left between them. The CDR3 extends over 16 amino acids. Germline V lookup: CDR1 MGHDK, CDR2 SYGVNS. CDR3 coding DNA: TGTGCCAGCAGTGTCAGTATCGGGTTAACTAATGAAAAACTGTTTTTT. Residues: CASSVSIGLTNEKLFF.

V gene TRBV4-2 combines with J gene TRBJ1-1, with 8 bases lining up with TRBD1. V lost 4 bases to trimming and J lost 3 bases; unmatched junction nucleotides: 7. There are 15 residues in the CDR3. CDR1 LGHNA and CDR2 YNFKEQ come from the germline V gene. CDR3 nucleotides: TGTGCCAGCAGCCCTGGACAGGGTATGGACACTGAAGCTTTCTTT. Translated: CASSPGQGMDTEAFF.

The V and J genes are TRBV18 and TRBJ2-1, with 8 bases lining up with TRBD1. In germline, CDR1 is KGHSH, CDR2 LQKENI. The V segment lost 5 bases and the J segment 3 bases; nucleotides outside the gene matches: 6. The CDR3 sequence is 15 residues long. The CDR3 spells CASSFQGALYNEQFF. The CDR3 DNA is TGTGCCAGCTCATTCCAGGGGGCGCTCTACAATGAGCAGTTCTTC.

In this sample, this clone turned up once. V and J are TRBV18 and TRBJ1-6; 8 bases fit TRBD1. Unmatched junction bases numbered 9, after V lost 6 bases and J lost 8 bases. CDR1 and CDR2 (germline): KGHSH, LQKENI. CDR3 length equals 15 residues. As DNA, the CDR3 is TGTGCCAGCTCCGGGGACAGGCCGCCGGATTCACCCCTCCACTTT. Its translation is CASSGDRPPDSPLHF.

The J gene is TRBJ2-5, the V gene TRBV15; maybe TRBD2 (7 bases). V was shortened by 6 bases and J by 5 bases, with 13 bases between the two germline ends. The CDR3 runs to 13 residues. Germline V gives CDR1 LNHNV, CDR2 YYDKDF (reference sequence). CDR3 sequence (DNA): TGTGCCACCAGGATAAGGGGGGGGGAGACCCAGTACTTC. It codes for CATRIRGGETQYF.

The rearrangement joins TRBV29-1 to TRBJ1-1; TRBD1 agrees at 9 bases. CDR1 and CDR2 from the germline V gene are SQVTM and ANQGSEA. This CDR3 region has 15 residues. V was clipped by 3 bases and J by 4 bases; unmatched bases: 9. Here the CDR3 DNA reads TGCAGCGTTGATCGCTCGACAGGGGGAGCCACTGAAGCTTTCTTT. Translation gives CSVDRSTGGATEAFF.

V is TRBV7-8 and J is TRBJ2-7; 13 bases agree with TRBD2. The CDR3 sequence is 16 residues long. The V and J ends lost 5 bases and 9 bases, in that order; junction bases with no gene match: 13. CDR1 is SGHVS, CDR2 FQNEAQ, per germline. This chain's CDR3 is CASSPTIGLAGDGQYF. As DNA, the CDR3 is TGTGCCAGCAGCCCAACCATCGGACTAGCGGGAGATGGGCAGTACTTC.

V gene TRBV6-5 combines with J gene TRBJ2-7; D might be TRBD2 (5 bases). V gave up 1 base and J gave up 3 bases, with 10 bases separating them. Per the germline V gene, CDR1 is MNHEY and CDR2 is SVGAGI. The CDR3 loop spans 14 amino acids. This CDR3 reads CASSYLVGVYEQYF. In DNA form, the CDR3 reads TGTGCCAGCAGTTACTTGGTCGGGGTCTACGAGCAGTACTTC.

The chain carries TRBV24-1 and TRBJ2-5; a possible D gene is TRBD1 (6 bases). From germline, CDR1 is KGHDR and CDR2 SFDVKD. V lost 4 bases and J 4 bases, leaving 12 bases between the germline ends. The length of the CDR3 is 14 residues. CDR3 sequence reads: CATSDRTVGETQYF. As DNA, the CDR3 is TGTGCCACCAGTGACCGGACAGTGGGAGAGACCCAGTACTTC.

In nucleotides, the CDR3 is TGCAGCGTTGAACCCCCCGAGACAGGGGGCACGCAGCCCCAGCATTTT. This codes for CSVEPPETGGTQPQHF. V gene TRBV29-1 combines with J gene TRBJ1-5; TRBD1 aligns across 10 bases. Germline V CDR1 and CDR2: SQVTM, ANQGSEA. The CDR3 has 16 amino acids. Trimming removed 2 bases from V and 7 bases from J; junction bases left unmatched: 11. Looking up the rest from reference TRBV29-1 and TRBJ1-5 gives the full variable domain: SAVISQKPSRDICQRGTSLTIQCQVDSQVTMMFWYRQQPGQSLTLIATANQGSEATYESGFVIDKFPISRPNLTFSTLTVSNMSPEDSSIYLCSVEPPETGGTQPQHFGDGTRLSIL.

This clone was detected only once. The chain has TRBV11-2 and TRBJ1-4; 8 bases are shared with TRBD1. The CDR3 totals 14 residues. CDR1 and CDR2 (germline): SGHAT, FQNNGV. The V gene end was trimmed by 3 bases and the J gene end by 11 bases; junction bases not matched to a gene: 8. CDR3 DNA: TGTGCCAGCAGCTTCGACAGGGGAGGAGGGAAACTGTTTTTT. It codes for CASSFDRGGGKLFF.

The genes are TRBV6-1 and TRBJ1-5; perhaps TRBD1 as D (6 bases). This CDR3 has 16 residues. V was shortened by 2 bases and J by 3 bases, with 14 bases between the two germline ends. Germline V gene data show CDR1 as MNHNS and CDR2 as SASEGT. The CDR3 loop is CASSEYGRGHNQPQHF. In nucleotides, the CDR3 is TGTGCCAGCAGTGAATACGGCAGGGGTCACAATCAGCCCCAGCATTTT.

J is TRBJ2-6 and V is TRBV11-3; weak D call: TRBD1 (5 bases). Per the germline V gene, CDR1 is SGHNT and CDR2 is YENEEA. Trimming pared 2 bases from V and 2 bases from J, leaving 10 bases between. This CDR3 region has 16 residues. DNA of the CDR3: TGTGCCAGCAGCTTACCTCCAGGGACTGGGGCCAACGTCCTGACTTTC. This sequence encodes CASSLPPGTGANVLTF.

The rearrangement links TRBV24-1 to TRBJ2-2; 9 bases fit TRBD2. Germline assignment: CDR1 KGHDR and CDR2 SFDVKD. V lost 1 base to trimming and J lost 0 bases; unmatched junction nucleotides: 17. The CDR3 length is 22 residues. The CDR3 here is CATSDFNWLAGTSRTNTGELFF. CDR3 DNA: TGTGCCACCAGTGATTTCAACTGGCTAGCGGGAACCAGTAGGACGAACACCGGGGAGCTGTTTTTT.

This clone was found once. Other nucleotide sequences in the sample specify the same CDR3. V usage is TRBV11-3 and J usage is TRBJ2-5, with a tentative D call TRBD2 (5 bases). The CDR3 is made up of 14 amino acids. Germline V gives CDR1 SGHNT, CDR2 YENEEA. The germline V and J ends were trimmed by 1 base and 2 bases, with 8 bases remaining between them. CDR3 sequence reads: CASSLGGSQETQYF. For the CDR3, the DNA is TGTGCCAGCAGCTTAGGAGGGTCTCAAGAGACCCAGTACTTC.

The DNA for the CDR3 is TGCGCCAGCAAGGTTAAGGGGGCAAACACTGAAGCTTTCTTT. Protein product: CASKVKGANTEAFF. V is TRBV5-1 and J is TRBJ1-1; 7 nucleotides line up with TRBD1. V lost 6 bases and J lost 2; bases outside the gene matches: 7. Germline V gives CDR1 SGHRS, CDR2 YFSETQ. This CDR3 spans 14 amino acids.

This clone was observed a few times. J is TRBJ2-5 and V is TRBV6-5; 12 bases match TRBD2. The CDR3 runs to 16 residues. Germline values: CDR1 MNHEY, CDR2 SVGAGI. V shed 4 bases and J 4 bases; nucleotides not matched to a gene: 7. CDR3 DNA sequence: TGTGCCAGCAGTTCCTGGACTAGCGGGGTAGGAGAGACCCAGTACTTC. This gives the protein CASSSWTSGVGETQYF.

The chain employs TRBV9 and TRBJ1-4; TRBD1 agrees at 8 bases. Germline V CDR1 and CDR2: SGDLS, YYNGEE. The CDR3 loop spans 14 amino acids. V lost 3 bases, J lost 5 bases, and 3 bases stayed unmatched. CDR3 protein: CASSATGGNEKLFF. The CDR3 bases are TGTGCCAGCAGCGCTACAGGGGGGAATGAAAAACTGTTTTTT.

The CDR3 nucleotides are TGTGCCAGCAGAACTAGTACCGGCACCGGGGAGCTGTTTTTT. Its protein is CASRTSTGTGELFF. V usage is TRBV6-5 and J usage is TRBJ2-2; perhaps TRBD2 as D (5 bases). CDR3 size: 14 residues. CDR1 MNHEY and CDR2 SVGAGI come from the germline V gene. V was cut by 6 bases and J by 4 bases, with 12 bases left in between.

J is TRBJ1-5 and V is TRBV2, with 7 bases identical to TRBD1. This CDR3 contains 15 residues. CDR1 is SNHLY and CDR2 is FYNNEI in the germline V gene. The V and J ends lost 4 bases and 2 bases, in that order; junction bases with no gene match: 5. The CDR3 nucleotides read TGTGCCAGCAGTGCCGGGACAGCGGGCAATCAGCCCCAGCATTTT. This codes for CASSAGTAGNQPQHF. Complete variable domain (other parts from reference TRBV2 and TRBJ1-5): EPEVTQTPSHQVTQMGQEVILRCVPISNHLYFYWYRQILGQKVEFLVSFYNNEISEKSEIFDDQFSVERPDGSNFTLKIRSTKLEDSAMYFCASSAGTAGNQPQHFGDGTRLSIL.

V gene TRBV29-1 combines with J gene TRBJ1-1, with TRBD1 matching over 7 bases. V lost 6 bases, J lost 6 bases, and 22 bases stayed unmatched. Germline loops: CDR1 SQVTM, CDR2 ANQGSEA. The CDR3 has 17 amino acids. CDR3 DNA: TGCAGCGTCCGACCGGGACAGATTTCCCGCCGCGGCGCTGAAGCTTTCTTT. Translation: CSVRPGQISRRGAEAFF.

This clone is a singleton in its sample. V usage is TRBV27 and J usage is TRBJ2-7, with a tentative D call TRBD1 (6 bases). CDR3 length: 14 amino acids. Germline V lookup: CDR1 MNHEY, CDR2 SMNVEV (reference sequence). Trimming took off 2 bases at V and 2 bases at J, with 10 bases between the two ends. In nucleotides, the CDR3 is TGTGCCAGCAGTTTAACAGGGTATGCCTACGAGCAGTACTTC. This sequence encodes CASSLTGYAYEQYF.

The rearrangement joins TRBV19 to TRBJ2-1; 8 bases line up with TRBD2. Germline trimming cut 3 bases from V and 3 bases from J; bases unmatched to any gene: 4. The germline gives CDR1 LNHDA, CDR2 SQIVND (reference sequence). The CDR3 extends over 15 amino acids. This CDR3 reads CASSISSGFYNEQFF. CDR3 nucleotide sequence: TGTGCCAGTAGTATTTCTAGCGGGTTCTACAATGAGCAGTTCTTC.

The rearrangement links TRBV6-5 to TRBJ2-1, with TRBD2 matching over 8 bases. Germline V gene lookup returns CDR1 MNHEY and CDR2 SVGAGI. This CDR3 has 15 residues. The J segment lost 2 bases and the V segment lost 6 bases, leaving 6 bases of the junction unmatched. The DNA for the CDR3 is TGTGCCAGCAGAAAAACTAGCGGCACCTACAATGAGCAGTTCTTC. This gives the protein CASRKTSGTYNEQFF.

The chain links TRBV19 to TRBJ1-2, with no clear D. In germline, CDR1 is LNHDA, CDR2 SQIVND (reference sequence). The V and J ends lost 2 bases and 5 bases respectively, with 9 bases between them. This CDR3 comprises 13 residues. CDR3 sequence (DNA): TGTGCCAGTAGTATATTTCCCTTTTATGGCTACACCTTC. Its translation is CASSIFPFYGYTF.

This clone has only one observation. This chain connects TRBV29-1 to TRBJ1-2; TRBD1 might be the D (6 bases). Trimming removed 4 bases from V and 8 bases from J, with 11 bases in between. Germline loops: CDR1 SQVTM, CDR2 ANQGSEA. The CDR3 consists of 11 residues. The CDR3 coding sequence is TGCAGCGTTGCTACAGGGTACGGCTACACCTTC. Translated: CSVATGYGYTF.

V is TRBV3-1 (or the pseudogene TRBV3-2) and J is TRBJ2-1; 13 nucleotides line up with TRBD2. Per the germline V gene, CDR1 is LGHDT and CDR2 is YNNKEL (reference sequence). The CDR3 loop spans 18 amino acids. The ends lost 2 bases at V and 9 bases at J; junction bases unmatched: 13. The CDR3 region has the DNA TGTGCCAGCAGCCAACGTGCGGAAGGACTAGCGGGAGTTCGTGAGCAGTTCTTC. Protein: CASSQRAEGLAGVREQFF.

J is TRBJ2-7 and V is TRBV7-2; weak D call: TRBD2 (7 bases). This CDR3 comprises 16 residues. V lost 2 bases, J lost 4 bases, and 18 bases lay in between. Per the germline V gene, CDR1 is SGHTA and CDR2 is FQGNSA. The CDR3 sequence is CASSLYPRGRAYEQYF. CDR3 coding DNA: TGTGCCAGCAGCTTATACCCAAGGGGGAGGGCTTACGAGCAGTACTTC.

The J gene is TRBJ1-5, the V gene TRBV12-3 or TRBV12-4, with 8 nucleotides matching TRBD1. Trimming took 6 bases from V and 6 from J; bases not matched to a gene: 4. The CDR3 covers 13 residues. The CDR3 region has the DNA TGTGCCAGCAGCTATACAGGGGGTCAGCCCCAGCATTTT. Encoded protein: CASSYTGGQPQHF.